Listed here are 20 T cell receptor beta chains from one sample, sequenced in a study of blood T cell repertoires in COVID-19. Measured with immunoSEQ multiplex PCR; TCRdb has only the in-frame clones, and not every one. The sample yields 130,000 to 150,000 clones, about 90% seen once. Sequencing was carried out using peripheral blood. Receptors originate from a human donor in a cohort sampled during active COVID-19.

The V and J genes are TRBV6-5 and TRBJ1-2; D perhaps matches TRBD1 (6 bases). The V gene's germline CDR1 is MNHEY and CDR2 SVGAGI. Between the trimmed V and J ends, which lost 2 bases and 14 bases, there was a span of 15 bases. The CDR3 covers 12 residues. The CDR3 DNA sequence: TGTGCCAGCAGTTACCCAGACAGGAGTGAAACCTTC. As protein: CASSYPDRSETF.

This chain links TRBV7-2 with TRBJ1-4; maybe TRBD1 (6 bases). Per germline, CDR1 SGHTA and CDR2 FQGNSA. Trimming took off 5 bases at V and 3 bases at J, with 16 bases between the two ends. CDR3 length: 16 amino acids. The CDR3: CASSEYRAGANEKLFF. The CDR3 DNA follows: TGTGCCAGCAGCGAATACAGGGCTGGTGCTAATGAAAAACTGTTTTTT.

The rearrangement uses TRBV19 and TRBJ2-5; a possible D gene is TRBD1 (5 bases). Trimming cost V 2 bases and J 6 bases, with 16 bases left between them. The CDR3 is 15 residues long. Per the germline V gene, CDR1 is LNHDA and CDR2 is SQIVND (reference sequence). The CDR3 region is CASSIPQGSVKTQYF. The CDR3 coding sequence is TGTGCCAGTAGTATACCTCAGGGAAGTGTTAAGACCCAGTACTTC.

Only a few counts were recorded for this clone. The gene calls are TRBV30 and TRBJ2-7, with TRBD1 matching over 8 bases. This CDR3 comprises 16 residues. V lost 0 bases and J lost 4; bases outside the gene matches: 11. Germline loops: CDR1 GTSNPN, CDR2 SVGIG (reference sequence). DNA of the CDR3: TGTGCCTGGAGTGTGCGGACAGGGAGAAGAGGGTACGAGCAGTACTTC. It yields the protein CAWSVRTGRRGYEQYF.

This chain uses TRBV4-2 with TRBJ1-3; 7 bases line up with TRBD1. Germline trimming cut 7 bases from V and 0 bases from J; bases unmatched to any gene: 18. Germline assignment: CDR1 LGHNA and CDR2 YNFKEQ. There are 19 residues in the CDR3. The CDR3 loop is CASNALGGSKGASGNTIYF. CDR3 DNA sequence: TGTGCCAGCAACGCTCTGGGGGGTAGTAAGGGGGCCTCTGGAAACACCATATATTTT.

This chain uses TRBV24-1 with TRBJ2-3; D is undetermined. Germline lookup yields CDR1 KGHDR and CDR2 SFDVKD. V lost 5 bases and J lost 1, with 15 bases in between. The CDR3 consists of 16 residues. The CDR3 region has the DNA TGTGCCACCAGTGGGTCGAGGAGTGAGGGCACAGATACGCAGTATTTT. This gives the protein CATSGSRSEGTDTQYF.

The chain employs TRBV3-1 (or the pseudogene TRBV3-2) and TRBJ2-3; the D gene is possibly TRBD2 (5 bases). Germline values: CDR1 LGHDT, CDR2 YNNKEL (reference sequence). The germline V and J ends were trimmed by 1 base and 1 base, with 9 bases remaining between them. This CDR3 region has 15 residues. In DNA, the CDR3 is TGTGCCAGCAGCCAAGTGGGAGAGGGCACAGATACGCAGTATTTT. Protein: CASSQVGEGTDTQYF.

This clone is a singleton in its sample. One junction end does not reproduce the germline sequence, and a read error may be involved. In nucleotides, the CDR3 is TGTGCGTGGACTAGCGGCCGTCTATTCCACGAGCAGTACTTC. Translated, it gives CAWTSGRLFHEQYF. The rearrangement links TRBV30 to TRBJ2-7; TRBD2 matches 10 bases. Germline assignment: CDR1 GTSNPN and CDR2 SVGIG (reference sequence). CDR3 length: 14 residues.

The CDR3 sequence is CASSPTAVAFNEKLFF. The CDR3, as DNA: TGTGCCAGTAGCCCAACCGCCGTGGCCTTTAATGAAAAACTGTTTTTT. The V and J genes are TRBV19 and TRBJ1-4; D is undetermined. Germline CDR1 is LNHDA and CDR2 is SQIVND (reference sequence). The CDR3 runs to 16 residues. V was shortened by 6 bases and J by 4 bases, with 18 bases between the two germline ends.

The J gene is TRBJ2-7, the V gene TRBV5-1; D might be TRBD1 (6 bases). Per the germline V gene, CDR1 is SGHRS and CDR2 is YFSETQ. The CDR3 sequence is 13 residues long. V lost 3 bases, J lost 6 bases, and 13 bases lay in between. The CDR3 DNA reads TGCGCCAGCAGCTACGGGACAACGACCGAGCAGTACTTC. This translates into CASSYGTTTEQYF.

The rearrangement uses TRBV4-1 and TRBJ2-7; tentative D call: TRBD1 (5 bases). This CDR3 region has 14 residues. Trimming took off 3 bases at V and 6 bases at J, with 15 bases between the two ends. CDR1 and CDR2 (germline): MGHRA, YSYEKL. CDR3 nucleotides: TGCGCCAGCAGCCAGGATCAGGGCCCTCGCGAGCAGTACTTC. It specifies CASSQDQGPREQYF.

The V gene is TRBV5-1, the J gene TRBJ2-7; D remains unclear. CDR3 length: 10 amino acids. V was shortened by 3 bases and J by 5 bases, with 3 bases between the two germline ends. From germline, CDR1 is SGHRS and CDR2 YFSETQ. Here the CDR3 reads CASSYNEQYF. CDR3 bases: TGCGCCAGCAGCTATAACGAGCAGTACTTC.

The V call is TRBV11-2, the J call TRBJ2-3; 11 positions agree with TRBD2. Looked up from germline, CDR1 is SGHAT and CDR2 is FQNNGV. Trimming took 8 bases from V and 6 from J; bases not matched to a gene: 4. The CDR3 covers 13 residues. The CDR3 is CASGASGGDTQYF. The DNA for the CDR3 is TGTGCCAGCGGCGCTAGCGGGGGGGATACGCAGTATTTT. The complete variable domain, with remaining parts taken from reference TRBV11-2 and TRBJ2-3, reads EAGVAQSPRYKIIEKRQSVAFWCNPISGHATLYWYQQILGQGPKLLIQFQNNGVVDDSQLPKDRFSAERLKGVDSTLKIQPAKLEDSAVYLCASGASGGDTQYFGPGTRLTVL.

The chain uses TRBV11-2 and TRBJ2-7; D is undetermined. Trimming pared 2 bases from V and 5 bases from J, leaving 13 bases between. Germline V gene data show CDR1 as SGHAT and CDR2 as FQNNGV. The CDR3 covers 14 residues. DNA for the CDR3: TGTGCCAGCAGCTTAACTCCCAGACTCGACGAGCAGTACTTC. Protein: CASSLTPRLDEQYF. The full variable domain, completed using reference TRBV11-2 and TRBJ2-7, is EAGVAQSPRYKIIEKRQSVAFWCNPISGHATLYWYQQILGQGPKLLIQFQNNGVVDDSQLPKDRFSAERLKGVDSTLKIQPAKLEDSAVYLCASSLTPRLDEQYFGPGTRLTVT.

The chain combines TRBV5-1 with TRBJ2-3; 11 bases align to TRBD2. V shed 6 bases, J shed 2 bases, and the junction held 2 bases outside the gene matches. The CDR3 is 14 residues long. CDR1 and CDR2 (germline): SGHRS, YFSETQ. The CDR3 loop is CASKLAGDTDTQYF. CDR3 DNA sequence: TGCGCCAGCAAACTAGCGGGAGACACAGATACGCAGTATTTT.

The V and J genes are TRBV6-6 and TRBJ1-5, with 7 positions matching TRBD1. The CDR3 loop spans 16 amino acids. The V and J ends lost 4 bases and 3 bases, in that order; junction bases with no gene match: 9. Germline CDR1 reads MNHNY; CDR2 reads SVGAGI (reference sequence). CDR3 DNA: TGTGCCAGCAGTTCTGAGACAGGGATGCCCAATCAGCCCCAGCATTTT. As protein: CASSSETGMPNQPQHF.

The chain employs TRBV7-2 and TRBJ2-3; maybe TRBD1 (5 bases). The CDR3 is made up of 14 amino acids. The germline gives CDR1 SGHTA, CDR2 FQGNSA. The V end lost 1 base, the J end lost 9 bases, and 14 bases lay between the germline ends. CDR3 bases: TGTGCCAGCAGCTTAGGTGGGGCCAGGGTGACGCAGTATTTT. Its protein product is CASSLGGARVTQYF.

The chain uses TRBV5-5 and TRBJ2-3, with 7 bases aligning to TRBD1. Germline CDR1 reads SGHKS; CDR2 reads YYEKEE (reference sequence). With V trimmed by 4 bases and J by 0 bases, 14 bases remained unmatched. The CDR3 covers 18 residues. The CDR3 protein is CASSDLLGDRVSTDTQYF. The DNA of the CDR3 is TGTGCCAGCAGCGACCTTCTAGGGGACAGAGTTAGCACAGATACGCAGTATTTT.

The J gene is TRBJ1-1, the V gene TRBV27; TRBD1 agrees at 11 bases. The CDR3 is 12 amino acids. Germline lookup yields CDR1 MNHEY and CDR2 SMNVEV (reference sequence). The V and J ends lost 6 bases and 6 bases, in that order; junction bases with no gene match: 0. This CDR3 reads CASRGQGAEAFF. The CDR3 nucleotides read TGTGCCAGCAGGGGACAGGGGGCTGAAGCTTTCTTT.

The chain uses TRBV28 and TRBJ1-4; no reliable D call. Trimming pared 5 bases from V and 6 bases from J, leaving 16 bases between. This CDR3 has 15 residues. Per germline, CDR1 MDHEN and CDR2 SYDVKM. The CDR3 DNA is TGTGCCAGCAGTCCGACCGGTGGAGGGCATGAAAAACTGTTTTTT. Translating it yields CASSPTGGGHEKLFF.